The subject of this entry is one T cell receptor (beta chain). The target antigen is unknown. Donors ranged from roughly 6 to 100 years old and were healthy Caucasians in Russia. Peripheral blood, roughly 9.1 milliliters per donor, was collected. The data derive from a study of blood T cells in healthy people across ages. Whole-study findings and limits: Older age went with lower TCR beta diversity per million T cells, in a roughly linear way. The study found more naive CD4+ cells and higher diversity in long-lived than aged donors.

A J-beta primer mix and a sample-barcoded 5' primer were used in a second PCR of roughly 7 to 12 cycles. TCRdb re-derived calls from the 5' RACE reads in MiXCR, one entry per CDR3 protein. The sample comprises some 1 million distinct CDR3 sequences, 35% to 50% of which are singletons, and approximately 20% rests with the top ten. The sequenced sample consisted of blood. This TCR was recovered from a woman aged 55 to 70 in good health.

The CDR3: CASSADRGGPDTQYF. The DNA of the CDR3 is TGTGCCAGCAGTGCCGACAGGGGAGGCCCAGATACGCAGTATTTT. This sequence joins TRBV2 and TRBJ2-3, with TRBD1 matching over 8 bases. Trimming at V came to 4 bases and at J to 4 bases, leaving 7 bases not matched to a gene. CDR1 is SNHLY and CDR2 is FYNNEI in the germline V gene. This CDR3 contains 15 residues.